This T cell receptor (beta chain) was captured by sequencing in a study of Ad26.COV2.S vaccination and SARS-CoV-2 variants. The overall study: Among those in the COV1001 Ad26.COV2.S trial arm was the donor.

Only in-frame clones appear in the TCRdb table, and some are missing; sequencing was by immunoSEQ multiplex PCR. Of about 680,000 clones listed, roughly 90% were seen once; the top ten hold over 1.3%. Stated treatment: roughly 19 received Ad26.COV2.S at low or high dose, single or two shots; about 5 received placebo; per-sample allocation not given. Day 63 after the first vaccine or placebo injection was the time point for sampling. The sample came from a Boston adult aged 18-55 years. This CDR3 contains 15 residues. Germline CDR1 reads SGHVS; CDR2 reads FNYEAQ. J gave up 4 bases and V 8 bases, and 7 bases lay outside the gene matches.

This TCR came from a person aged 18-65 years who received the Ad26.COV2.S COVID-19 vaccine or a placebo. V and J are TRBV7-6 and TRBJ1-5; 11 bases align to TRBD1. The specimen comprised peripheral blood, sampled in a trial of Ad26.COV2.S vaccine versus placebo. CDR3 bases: TGTGCCAGCCAACTCGGGACAGGGGGTAATCAGCCCCAGCATTTT. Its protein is CASQLGTGGNQPQHF.